This entry describes one T cell receptor beta chain. The CDR3 loop spans 16 amino acids. Trimming cost V 1 base and J 2 bases, with 12 bases left between them. Per the germline V gene, CDR1 is MNHEY and CDR2 is SMNVEV (reference sequence). This entry is derived from a study of shared clonotypes between healthy human individuals. The assay used deep level. Authors' methods: Junction-only sequences without quality scores came from ImmunoSEQ, so filtering differed. Produced via immunoSEQ multiplex PCR; TCRdb's table is partial and in-frame only. That table furnishes V, J and clone size, whereas the DNA furnished D and trimming. The repertoire holds roughly 300,000 clones, with roughly 91% as singletons. The donors, healthy adults who were HIV-negative, had experienced no recent acute infections or vaccinations. Every donor was a Caucasian adult from Nashville, Tennessee.

The sequenced material came from memory CD8+ T cells sorted from blood. Specified subset: CD45RO+ cells pooled with CCR7-negative TemRA cells. The J gene is TRBJ2-1, the V gene TRBV27; D perhaps matches TRBD2 (6 bases). The TCR sequence derives from a man aged 18 to 29 in good health. CDR3 protein: CASSLFGGATYNEQFF. The CDR3 DNA sequence: TGTGCCAGCAGTTTATTCGGGGGAGCCACCTACAATGAGCAGTTCTTC.